This T cell receptor (beta chain) emerged from a study of OX40 agonist ivuxolimab in advanced cancers. TCRdb keeps only in-frame clones here, not all; method: immunoSEQ multiplex PCR. The sample has about 100,000 clones, about 89% seen once. In the case of this clone: Its antigen is currently unknown.

Notes on the study in general: In a subset of nonresponders, normalized T-cell clonal expansion was also low.

This CDR3 has 13 residues. Trimming cost V 2 bases and J 10 bases, with 12 bases left between them. CDR1 and CDR2 from the germline V gene are GTSNPN and SVGIG (reference sequence). This receptor was identified in an adult with an advanced solid tumor such as melanoma, head and neck, liver or kidney cancer. J is TRBJ1-6 and V is TRBV30, with a possible D match to TRBD1 (5 bases). This specimen was CD4+ or CD8+ T cells sorted from blood, taken in a trial of the OX40 agonist ivuxolimab. The CDR3 region has the DNA TGTGCCTGGAGTAGTGGGGGATACTCACCCCTCCACTTT. Its translation is CAWSSGGYSPLHF.